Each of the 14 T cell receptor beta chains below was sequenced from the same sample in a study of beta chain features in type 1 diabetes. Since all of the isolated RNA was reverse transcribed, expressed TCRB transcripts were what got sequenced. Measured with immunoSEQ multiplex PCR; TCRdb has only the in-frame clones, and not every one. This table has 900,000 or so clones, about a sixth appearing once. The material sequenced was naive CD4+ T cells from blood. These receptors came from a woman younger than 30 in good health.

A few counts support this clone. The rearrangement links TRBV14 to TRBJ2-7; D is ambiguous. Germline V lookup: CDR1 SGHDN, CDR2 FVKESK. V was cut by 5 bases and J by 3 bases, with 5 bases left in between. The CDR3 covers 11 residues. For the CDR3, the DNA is TGTGCCAGCAGCTCCCGCTACGAGCAGTACTTC. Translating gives CASSSRYEQYF.

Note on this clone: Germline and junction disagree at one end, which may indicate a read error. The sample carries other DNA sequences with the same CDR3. CDR3 DNA: TGTGCCAGCAGCCGGATGGAGCGGGAGGCGAACATTCAATACTTC. This codes for CASSRMEREANIQYF. This sequence joins TRBV4-2 and TRBJ2-4, with 9 bases matching TRBD2. CDR1 and CDR2 (germline): LGHNA, YNFKEQ. The CDR3 runs 15 residues.

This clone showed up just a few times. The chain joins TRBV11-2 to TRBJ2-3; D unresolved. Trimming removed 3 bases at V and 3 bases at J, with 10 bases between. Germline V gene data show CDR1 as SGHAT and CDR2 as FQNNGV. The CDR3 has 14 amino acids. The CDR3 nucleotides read TGTGCCAGCAGCTTTCGGCCCCTAACAGATACGCAGTATTTT. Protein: CASSFRPLTDTQYF.

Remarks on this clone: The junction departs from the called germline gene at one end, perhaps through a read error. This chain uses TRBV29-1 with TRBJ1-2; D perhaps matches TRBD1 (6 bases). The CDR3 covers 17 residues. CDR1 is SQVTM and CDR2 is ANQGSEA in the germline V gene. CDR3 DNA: TGCAGCGTCGAAGGGGCTTTTTTGGGGGCGTCCAACTATGGCTACACCTTC. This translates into CSVEGAFLGASNYGYTF.

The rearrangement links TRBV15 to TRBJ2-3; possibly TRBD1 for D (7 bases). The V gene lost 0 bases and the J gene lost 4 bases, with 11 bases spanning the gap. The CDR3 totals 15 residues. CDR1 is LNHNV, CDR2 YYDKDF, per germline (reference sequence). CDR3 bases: TGTGCCACCAGCAGAGATCCCAGGGGGGCAGATACGCAGTATTTT. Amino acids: CATSRDPRGADTQYF.

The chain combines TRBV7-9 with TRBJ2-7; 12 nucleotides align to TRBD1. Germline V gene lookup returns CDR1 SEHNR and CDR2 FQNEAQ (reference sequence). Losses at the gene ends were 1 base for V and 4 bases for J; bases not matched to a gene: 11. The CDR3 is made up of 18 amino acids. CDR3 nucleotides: TGTGCCAGCAGCTTAGGTGGGGCCCCGGGACAGGGGGCTTACGAGCAGTACTTC. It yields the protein CASSLGGAPGQGAYEQYF.

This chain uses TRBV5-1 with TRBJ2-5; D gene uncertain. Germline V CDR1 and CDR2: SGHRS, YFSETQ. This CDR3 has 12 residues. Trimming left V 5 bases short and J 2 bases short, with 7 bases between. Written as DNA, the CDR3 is TGCGCCAGCAGAACGGAACAAGAGACCCAGTACTTC. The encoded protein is CASRTEQETQYF.

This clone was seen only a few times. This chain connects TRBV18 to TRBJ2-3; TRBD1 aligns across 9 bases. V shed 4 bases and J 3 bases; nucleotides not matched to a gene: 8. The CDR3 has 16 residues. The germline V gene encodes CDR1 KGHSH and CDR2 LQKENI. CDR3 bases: TGTGCCAGCTCACAAGTGGAGGGACAGGGAACAGATACGCAGTATTTT. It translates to CASSQVEGQGTDTQYF.

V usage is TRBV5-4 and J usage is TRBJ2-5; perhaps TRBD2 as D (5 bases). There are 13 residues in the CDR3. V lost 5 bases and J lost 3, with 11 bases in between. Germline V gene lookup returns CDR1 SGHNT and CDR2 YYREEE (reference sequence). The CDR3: CASRGRREETQYF. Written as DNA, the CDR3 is TGTGCCAGCAGGGGTAGGCGGGAAGAGACCCAGTACTTC.

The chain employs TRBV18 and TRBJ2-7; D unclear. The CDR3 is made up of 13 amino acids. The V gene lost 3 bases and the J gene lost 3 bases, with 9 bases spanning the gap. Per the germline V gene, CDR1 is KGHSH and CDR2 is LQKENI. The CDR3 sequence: CASSPRRIYEQYF. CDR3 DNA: TGTGCCAGCTCACCTAGGCGGATCTACGAGCAGTACTTC. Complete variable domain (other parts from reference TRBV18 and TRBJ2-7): NAGVMQNPRHLVRRRGQEARLRCSPMKGHSHVYWYRQLPEEGLKFMVYLQKENIIDESGMPKERFSAEFPKEGPSILRIQQVVRGDSAAYFCASSPRRIYEQYFGPGTRLTVT.

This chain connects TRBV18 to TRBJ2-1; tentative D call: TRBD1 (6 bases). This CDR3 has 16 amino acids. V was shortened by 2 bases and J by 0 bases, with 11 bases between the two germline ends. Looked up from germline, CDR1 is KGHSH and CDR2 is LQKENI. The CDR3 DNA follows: TGTGCCAGCTCACCAATTCAGGGGAGCTCCTACAATGAGCAGTTCTTC. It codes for CASSPIQGSSYNEQFF.

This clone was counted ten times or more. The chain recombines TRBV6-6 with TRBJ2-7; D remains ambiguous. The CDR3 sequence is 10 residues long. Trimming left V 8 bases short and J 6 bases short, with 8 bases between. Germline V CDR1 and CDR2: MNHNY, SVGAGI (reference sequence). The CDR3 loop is CASGRSEQYF. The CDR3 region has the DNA TGTGCCAGCGGCCGTAGCGAGCAGTACTTC.

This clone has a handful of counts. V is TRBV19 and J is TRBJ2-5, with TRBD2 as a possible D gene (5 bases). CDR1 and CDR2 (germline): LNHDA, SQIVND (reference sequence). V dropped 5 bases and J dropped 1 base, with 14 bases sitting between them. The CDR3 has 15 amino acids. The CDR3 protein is CASSQLGSSQETQYF. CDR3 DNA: TGTGCCAGTAGTCAACTAGGGTCCTCCCAAGAGACCCAGTACTTC.

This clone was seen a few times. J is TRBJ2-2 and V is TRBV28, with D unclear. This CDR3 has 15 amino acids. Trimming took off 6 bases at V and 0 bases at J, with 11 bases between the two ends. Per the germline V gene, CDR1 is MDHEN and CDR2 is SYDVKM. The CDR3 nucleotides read TGTGCCAGCAGCCCTAGGCCCGCGAACACCGGGGAGCTGTTTTTT. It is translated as CASSPRPANTGELFF.